Following are 32 T cell receptor beta chains from one sample sequenced in a study of cytomegalovirus exposure and HLA in healthy donors (dated by TCRdb to about 2017). Library prep was done by the immunoSEQ multiplex PCR assay. For the multiplex PCR, a mixture combining 60 forward primers for TCR Vbeta segments and 13 reverse primers for TCR Jbeta segments was used. Entries here come from immuneACCESS through TCRdb and include only in-frame sequences with V and J called. Some clones fail to appear in such tables; in the studies checked, an unresolved V gene covers under half of the shortfall, and the cause of the remainder is unknown. The sample table contains some 45,000 clones; only one count was recorded for 70% to 80% of them. The ten largest account for roughly 6.5% of the sample. Input material: PBMCs. The origin of the receptors is a man aged 25-45 years in good health and CMV-seronegative.

The gene calls are TRBV5-5 and TRBJ1-5; the match to TRBD1 covers 9 bases. The CDR3 has 15 residues. Germline V CDR1 and CDR2: SGHKS, YYEKEE (reference sequence). J was trimmed by 1 base and V by 5 bases; bases with no gene match: 4. The CDR3 bases are TGTGCCAGCAGTCCGGGACAGGGAAGCAATCAGCCCCAGCATTTT. This sequence encodes CASSPGQGSNQPQHF.

The chain couples TRBV2 to TRBJ1-2, with 7 positions matching TRBD1. Trimming took 3 bases from V and 5 from J; bases not matched to a gene: 9. CDR1 is SNHLY, CDR2 FYNNEI, per germline. This CDR3 comprises 15 residues. This CDR3 is CASSDTPGTAYGYTF. CDR3 in DNA: TGTGCCAGCAGTGACACCCCGGGGACAGCTTATGGCTACACCTTC.

V gene TRBV19 combines with J gene TRBJ2-2, with TRBD2 matching over 10 bases. The V gene end was trimmed by 1 base and the J gene end by 6 bases; junction bases not matched to a gene: 11. This CDR3 has 18 amino acids. The V gene's germline CDR1 is LNHDA and CDR2 SQIVND (reference sequence). The DNA of the CDR3 is TGTGCCAGTAGTATAGGAGCTCTAGCGGGAGTATTTTCCGGGGAGCTGTTTTTT. Its protein is CASSIGALAGVFSGELFF.

V usage is TRBV7-9 and J usage is TRBJ2-3; 10 bases agree with TRBD1. CDR1 is SEHNR, CDR2 FQNEAQ, per germline (reference sequence). Trimming at V came to 1 base and at J to 8 bases, leaving 6 bases not matched to a gene. This CDR3 contains 15 residues. CDR3 in amino acids: CASSLGDRGHGTQYF. The CDR3 nucleotides are TGTGCCAGCAGCTTAGGAGACAGGGGGCACGGTACGCAGTATTTT.

This rearrangement joins TRBV7-9 to TRBJ2-2, with D hard to call. The CDR3 spans 12 residues. CDR1 is SEHNR and CDR2 is FQNEAQ in the germline V gene (reference sequence). The germline V and J ends were trimmed by 2 bases and 7 bases, with 5 bases remaining between them. CDR3 nucleotides: TGTGCCAGCAGCTTAAGCGTCGGGGAGCTGTTTTTT. It encodes CASSLSVGELFF.

The V and J genes are TRBV5-1 and TRBJ1-1; possible D gene TRBD1, 5 bases. Germline V gives CDR1 SGHRS, CDR2 YFSETQ. V was cut by 5 bases and J by 1 base, with 9 bases left in between. This CDR3 has 13 residues. The CDR3 DNA reads as TGCGCCAGCAGGTGGACACCGAACACTGAAGCTTTCTTT. This codes for CASRWTPNTEAFF.

This clone was counted once. The chain has TRBV19 and TRBJ1-5; D possibly corresponds to TRBD1 (6 bases). The length of the CDR3 is 15 residues. Trimming removed 5 bases from V and 6 bases from J, with 17 bases in between. Germline-derived CDR1 and CDR2 are LNHDA and SQIVND (reference sequence). CDR3 bases: TGTGCCAGTAGTGCGCAGCAGGGGATCGGTCAGCCCCAGCATTTT. This gives the protein CASSAQQGIGQPQHF.

This clone was seen once. J is TRBJ1-5 and V is TRBV10-3; D not certain. CDR3 size: 14 residues. V dropped 2 bases and J dropped 2 bases, with 7 bases sitting between them. The germline V gene encodes CDR1 ENHRY and CDR2 SYGVKD. CDR3 amino acids: CAISEGQGNQPQHF. In DNA, the CDR3 is TGTGCCATCAGTGAGGGGCAGGGCAATCAGCCCCAGCATTTT.

This clone was detected a few times. The chain is built from TRBV23-1 and TRBJ1-1; D is possibly TRBD1 (6 bases). TRBV23-1 is filed as an ORF, its function uncertain. The CDR3 length is 16 residues. V lost 0 bases to trimming and J lost 1 base, with 12 bases between them. The CDR3 region has the DNA TGCGCCAGCAGTCAATCGGGGGAGGGGGGGAACACTGAAGCTTTCTTT. Protein sequence: CASSQSGEGGNTEAFF.

CDR3 in DNA: TGCGCCAGCAGCCCCTGGGGGACTAGCGGCCCCTACAATGAGCAGTTCTTC. Translation gives CASSPWGTSGPYNEQFF. The V call is TRBV4-1, the J call TRBJ2-1; 11 bases line up with TRBD2. Germline V gene data show CDR1 as MGHRA and CDR2 as YSYEKL. V gave up 4 bases and J gave up 2 bases; unmatched junction bases: 7. This CDR3 has 17 residues.

This clone is medium-sized (0.01 to 0.1%) by share. The chain carries TRBV4-2 and TRBJ2-7; TRBD1 agrees at 11 bases. Per the germline V gene, CDR1 is LGHNA and CDR2 is YNFKEQ. This CDR3 comprises 16 residues. J lost 3 bases, V lost 3 bases, and 7 bases had no gene match. For the CDR3, the DNA is TGTGCCAGCAGCCATTTAGTTGGGACAGGGGGCTACGAGCAGTACTTC. It codes for CASSHLVGTGGYEQYF.

The chain employs TRBV6-5 and TRBJ1-1; D is possibly TRBD1 (5 bases). This CDR3 comprises 14 residues. The germline V gene has CDR1 MNHEY and CDR2 SVGAGI. V dropped 2 bases and J dropped 3 bases, with 10 bases sitting between them. CDR3 sequence reads: CASSYRGGDTEAFF. The CDR3, as DNA: TGTGCCAGCAGTTACAGGGGCGGGGACACTGAAGCTTTCTTT.

A few counts support this clone. This chain joins TRBV7-9 and TRBJ2-4; the D gene is possibly TRBD1 (5 bases). CDR3 length: 18 residues. Germline-derived CDR1 and CDR2 are SEHNR and FQNEAQ (reference sequence). The V end was cut by 1 base, the J end by 0 bases, with 16 bases between. The CDR3 spells CASSLGAAGMLAKNIQYF. As DNA, the CDR3 is TGTGCCAGCAGCTTAGGGGCGGCAGGGATGCTAGCCAAAAACATTCAGTACTTC.

The V and J genes are TRBV15 and TRBJ2-7; D is possibly TRBD1 (6 bases). V was shortened by 0 bases and J by 4 bases, with 16 bases between the two germline ends. This CDR3 is built from 16 residues. The V gene's germline CDR1 is LNHNV and CDR2 YYDKDF (reference sequence). This CDR3 is CATSRDQGPGFYEQYF. The CDR3 bases are TGTGCCACCAGCAGAGATCAGGGGCCGGGATTTTACGAGCAGTACTTC.

This chain connects TRBV15 to TRBJ2-7, with TRBD2 matching 10 bases. CDR3 length: 15 amino acids. The V segment lost 0 bases and the J segment 3 bases; nucleotides outside the gene matches: 2. Looked up from germline, CDR1 is LNHNV and CDR2 is YYDKDF (reference sequence). CDR3 in amino acids: CATSREASGSYEQYF. Written as DNA, the CDR3 is TGTGCCACCAGCAGAGAGGCTAGCGGGAGCTACGAGCAGTACTTC.

The gene calls are TRBV2 and TRBJ2-1, with D possibly being TRBD2 (6 bases). Deletions cut 8 bases from V and 0 bases from J, with 17 bases between. This CDR3 comprises 16 residues. CDR1 SNHLY and CDR2 FYNNEI come from the germline V gene. The CDR3 spells CASLGGGVSSYNEQFF. CDR3 bases: TGTGCCAGCCTAGGTGGCGGGGTAAGCTCCTACAATGAGCAGTTCTTC.

This clone has a handful of counts. The V and J genes are TRBV5-8 and TRBJ1-5, with D uncertain. The CDR3 loop spans 19 amino acids. The V end lost 0 bases, the J end lost 0 bases, and 19 bases lay between the germline ends. The germline gives CDR1 SGHTS, CDR2 YDEGEE. CDR3: CASSLGSAAARDSNQPQHF. The CDR3 region has the DNA TGTGCCAGCAGCTTGGGGTCGGCGGCGGCCCGGGATAGCAATCAGCCCCAGCATTTT.

As DNA, the CDR3 is TGTGCCAGCCTACCTCCTCCCGGACAGGGGTTCACTGAGCAGTTCTTC. It encodes CASLPPPGQGFTEQFF. This chain links TRBV19 with TRBJ2-1; 9 bases match TRBD1. Germline lookup yields CDR1 LNHDA and CDR2 SQIVND (reference sequence). Trimming took 9 bases from V and 9 from J; bases not matched to a gene: 18. The CDR3 sequence is 16 residues long.

This chain connects TRBV7-2 to TRBJ1-1, with D possibly being TRBD1 (5 bases). The germline V and J ends were trimmed by 6 bases and 1 base, with 9 bases remaining between them. This CDR3 is 13 amino acids long. Per the germline V gene, CDR1 is SGHTA and CDR2 is FQGNSA. The CDR3 region is CASRDTQNTEAFF. Written as DNA, the CDR3 is TGTGCCAGCAGGGACACCCAGAACACTGAAGCTTTCTTT.

The genes are TRBV5-1 and TRBJ1-1; possibly TRBD1 for D (5 bases). This CDR3 region has 14 residues. The V end lost 4 bases, the J end lost 1 base, and 11 bases lay between the germline ends. The germline V gene encodes CDR1 SGHRS and CDR2 YFSETQ. The CDR3 loop is CASSRRRGNTEAFF. The CDR3 DNA sequence: TGCGCCAGCAGCCGGCGGAGGGGGAACACTGAAGCTTTCTTT.

The rearrangement uses TRBV2 and TRBJ2-5, with 8 bases matching TRBD2. The ends lost 1 base at V and 2 bases at J; junction bases unmatched: 6. Germline V gives CDR1 SNHLY, CDR2 FYNNEI. This CDR3 has 16 amino acids. Here the CDR3 reads CASSEGLLAAQETQYF. CDR3 bases: TGTGCCAGCAGTGAAGGACTACTAGCGGCACAAGAGACCCAGTACTTC.

J is TRBJ2-5 and V is TRBV6-1; no definite D call. CDR1 and CDR2 from the germline V gene are MNHNS and SASEGT. The CDR3 sequence is 12 residues long. Deletions cut 5 bases from V and 4 bases from J, with 8 bases between. The CDR3 nucleotides are TGTGCCAGCAGTTATGTCGGAGAGACCCAGTACTTC. Amino acid sequence: CASSYVGETQYF.

The genes are TRBV19 and TRBJ1-1, with 10 bases matching TRBD1. Germline V lookup: CDR1 LNHDA, CDR2 SQIVND (reference sequence). This CDR3 contains 14 residues. Losses at the gene ends were 6 bases for V and 1 base for J; bases not matched to a gene: 2. The CDR3 loop reads CASRDRGTNTEAFF. In DNA, the CDR3 is TGTGCCAGTAGGGACAGGGGGACGAACACTGAAGCTTTCTTT. Drawing the rest from reference TRBV19 and TRBJ1-1, the complete variable domain is DGGITQSPKYLFRKEGQNVTLSCEQNLNHDAMYWYRQDPGQGLRLIYYSQIVNDFQKGDIAEGYSVSREKKESFPLTVTSAQKNPTAFYLCASRDRGTNTEAFFGQGTRLTVV.

This clone occurred a few times. CDR3 residues: CASKISGRDTQYF. DNA for the CDR3: TGTGCCAGCAAAATTAGCGGGAGGGATACGCAGTATTTT. The chain uses TRBV6-5 and TRBJ2-3, with 10 bases aligning to TRBD2. Germline V gene lookup returns CDR1 MNHEY and CDR2 SVGAGI. Trimming at V came to 7 bases and at J to 6 bases, leaving 4 bases not matched to a gene. This CDR3 region has 13 residues.

The chain carries TRBV6-1 and TRBJ2-5; 8 bases map to TRBD2. Germline CDR1 is MNHNS and CDR2 is SASEGT. The CDR3 has 15 residues. V dropped 3 bases and J dropped 5; count of bases not matched to a gene: 8. The CDR3 bases are TGTGCCAGCAGTGAGTATACGGGAGGGCTGGAGACCCAGTACTTC. Protein product: CASSEYTGGLETQYF.

By share, this clone ranks as medium-sized. The rearrangement uses TRBV6-1 and TRBJ2-7; 10 bases fit TRBD1. CDR3 length equals 15 residues. Per the germline V gene, CDR1 is MNHNS and CDR2 is SASEGT. V gave up 1 base and J gave up 0 bases; unmatched junction bases: 0. This CDR3 reads CASSEGTGGSYEQYF. The CDR3 DNA reads TGTGCCAGCAGTGAAGGGACAGGGGGCTCCTACGAGCAGTACTTC.

The CDR3 nucleotides are TGTGCCACGGGGGGCCACAACTATGGCTACACCTTC. Encoded protein: CATGGHNYGYTF. This chain connects TRBV5-6 to TRBJ1-2; weak D call: TRBD1 (6 bases). Trimming stripped 9 bases from V and 2 bases from J, with 11 bases between. Germline V gives CDR1 SGHDT, CDR2 YYEEEE. The CDR3 spans 12 residues.

The table lists this clone with a few counts. This chain uses TRBV5-4 with TRBJ2-7; 12 positions match TRBD2. Germline V CDR1 and CDR2: SGHNT, YYREEE (reference sequence). This CDR3 has 15 amino acids. Unmatched junction bases numbered 7, after V lost 4 bases and J lost 5 bases. The CDR3 spells CASSTMTSGSHEQYF. For the CDR3, the DNA is TGTGCCAGCAGCACGATGACTAGCGGGAGTCACGAGCAGTACTTC.

This chain joins TRBV5-8 and TRBJ2-1; 8 bases fit TRBD2. J lost 7 bases, V lost 2 bases, and 17 bases had no gene match. This CDR3 has 18 residues. Germline V gene lookup returns CDR1 SGHTS and CDR2 YDEGEE. The chain's CDR3 is CASSFGITGTRHYNEQFF. CDR3 coding DNA: TGTGCCAGCAGCTTCGGCATTACCGGGACTAGACATTATAATGAGCAGTTCTTC.

This clone was picked up a small number of times. CDR3 sequence: CASSLPDRDGMQYF. The CDR3 coding sequence is TGTGCCAGCAGTTTACCGGACAGGGATGGTATGCAGTATTTT. V and J are TRBV27 and TRBJ2-3; 8 bases match TRBD1. V was clipped by 2 bases and J by 11 bases; unmatched bases: 9. CDR1 is MNHEY and CDR2 is SMNVEV in the germline V gene (reference sequence). This CDR3 spans 14 amino acids.

This clone was seen a few times. The rearrangement links TRBV27 to TRBJ2-7; the match to TRBD2 covers 7 bases. Unmatched junction bases numbered 4, after V lost 5 bases and J lost 0 bases. CDR1 and CDR2 from the germline V gene are MNHEY and SMNVEV (reference sequence). The CDR3 has 14 amino acids. CDR3 sequence (DNA): TGTGCCAGCAGTCTTAGCGGGTTCTCCTACGAGCAGTACTTC. As protein: CASSLSGFSYEQYF.

This chain links TRBV4-1 with TRBJ2-5; 7 bases map to TRBD1. CDR3 length: 17 amino acids. Germline V gene data show CDR1 as MGHRA and CDR2 as YSYEKL. V shed 3 bases and J 2 bases; nucleotides not matched to a gene: 12. CDR3: CASSQDPRGNIQETQYF. The CDR3 region has the DNA TGCGCCAGCAGCCAGGACCCCAGGGGGAACATACAAGAGACCCAGTACTTC.